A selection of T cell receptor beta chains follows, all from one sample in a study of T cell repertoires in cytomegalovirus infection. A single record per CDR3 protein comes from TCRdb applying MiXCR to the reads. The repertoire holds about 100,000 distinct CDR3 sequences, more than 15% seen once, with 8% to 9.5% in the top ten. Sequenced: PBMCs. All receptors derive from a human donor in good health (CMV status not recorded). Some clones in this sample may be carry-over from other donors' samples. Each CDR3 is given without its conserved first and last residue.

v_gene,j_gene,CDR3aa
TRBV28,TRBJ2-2,ASSRRDTGELF
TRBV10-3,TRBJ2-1,AISDQGDEQF
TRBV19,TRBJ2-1,ASTRTLRGGWDEQF
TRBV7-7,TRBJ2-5,ASSPSGEETQY
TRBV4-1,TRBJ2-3,ASSQATSGGLYTQY
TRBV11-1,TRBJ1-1,ASSNTGSYTEAF
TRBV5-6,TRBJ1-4,ASSKDSNEKLF
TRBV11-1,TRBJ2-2,ASSTTRTVNTGELF
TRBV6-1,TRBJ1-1,ASSDPGQGNTEAF
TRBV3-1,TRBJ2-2,ASSQVPGELF
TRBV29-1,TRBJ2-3,SVVPRLTDTQY
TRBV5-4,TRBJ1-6,ASSPGTDGTALH
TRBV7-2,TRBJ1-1,ASRSQGSTEAF
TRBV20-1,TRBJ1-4,SARDLVNEKLF
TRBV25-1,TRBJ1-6,ASSEGGGQGGSPLH
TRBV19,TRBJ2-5,ATRSGQKETQY
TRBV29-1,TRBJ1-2,SGGGASNYGYT
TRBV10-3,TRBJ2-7,AISGGQGSYEQY
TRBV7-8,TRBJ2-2,ASSLEHLTSPGELF
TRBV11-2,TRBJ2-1,ASSQRGGLSSYNEQF